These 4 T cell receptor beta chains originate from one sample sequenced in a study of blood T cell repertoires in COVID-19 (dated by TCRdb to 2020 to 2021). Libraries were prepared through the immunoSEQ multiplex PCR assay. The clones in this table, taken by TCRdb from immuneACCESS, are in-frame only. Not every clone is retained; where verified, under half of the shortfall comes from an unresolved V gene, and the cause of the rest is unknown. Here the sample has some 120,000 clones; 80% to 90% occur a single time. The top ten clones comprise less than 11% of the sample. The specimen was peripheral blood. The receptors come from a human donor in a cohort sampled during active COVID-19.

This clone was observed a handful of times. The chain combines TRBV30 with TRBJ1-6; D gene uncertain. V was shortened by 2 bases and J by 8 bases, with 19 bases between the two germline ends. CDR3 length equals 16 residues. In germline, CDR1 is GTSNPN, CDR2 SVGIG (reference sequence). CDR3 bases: TGTGCCTGGAGTCGCTTCCAGGCCGACGTGTATTCACCCCTCCACTTT. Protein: CAWSRFQADVYSPLHF.

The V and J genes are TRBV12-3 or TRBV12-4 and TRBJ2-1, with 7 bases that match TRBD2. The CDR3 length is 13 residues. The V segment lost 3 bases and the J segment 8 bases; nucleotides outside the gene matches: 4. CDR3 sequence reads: CASSFGLEYEQFF. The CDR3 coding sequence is TGTGCCAGCAGTTTTGGACTAGAATATGAGCAGTTCTTC.

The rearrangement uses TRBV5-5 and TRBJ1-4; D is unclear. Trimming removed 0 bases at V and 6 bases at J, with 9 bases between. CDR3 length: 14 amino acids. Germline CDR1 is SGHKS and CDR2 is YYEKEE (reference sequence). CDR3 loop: CASSLASTDEKLFF. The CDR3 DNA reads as TGTGCCAGCAGCTTGGCGAGTACGGATGAAAAACTGTTTTTT.

DNA of the CDR3: TGTGCCAGCAGCGTAGACGGCAGGAATTCACCCCTCCACTTT. Its protein is CASSVDGRNSPLHF. The chain employs TRBV9 and TRBJ1-6; no definite D call. Germline V gives CDR1 SGDLS, CDR2 YYNGEE. The length of the CDR3 is 14 residues. V shed 0 bases and J shed 7 bases, with 8 bases lying between them.